Sequencing of this T cell receptor (beta chain) was carried out in a study of Tregs in tolerant kidney transplant recipients. As to this clone: Its antigen is unknown.

Generated by immunoSEQ multiplex PCR, the TCRdb table keeps only in-frame clones and is missing some. The sample includes some 15,000 clones, 61% of them seen just once. CDR1 and CDR2 (germline): MNHNY, SVGAGI (reference sequence). After removal of 8 bases from V and 4 bases from J, the junction contained 8 bases not matched to a gene. This CDR3 has 14 amino acids. The source is a human donor in good health. The V and J genes are TRBV6-6 and TRBJ2-3, with 8 bases matching TRBD2. Sequencing used Tregs from blood cultured with allogeneic cells. CDR3 DNA: TGTGCCAGCCACGCCTCGGGGGGGCCAGATACGCAGTATTTT. Translated: CASHASGGPDTQYF.